Sequencing of this T cell receptor beta chain was carried out in a study of T cell responses to AZD1222 COVID-19 vaccine. Study-wide results and caveats: Along spike, vaccine-associated CD4 TCRs were found throughout, with dominance at 160-218 and 743-854.

The protocol was immunoSEQ multiplex PCR, while the TCRdb copy is restricted to in-frame clones and leaves out a portion. Here the sample spans 90,000 or so clones, 88% being singletons. A word on this clone: Its antigen is not known.

From germline, CDR1 is KGHSH and CDR2 LQKENI. Trimming left V 4 bases short and J 5 bases short, with 20 bases between. The CDR3 covers 16 residues. This sample comprised peripheral blood, obtained on day 0 of AZD1222 vaccination. The rearrangement links TRBV18 to TRBJ2-5; D not resolved. The receptor was derived from an adult in good health. DNA for the CDR3: TGTGCCAGCTCACGCCGGACGGCAACCGCCCGGGAGACCCAGTACTTC. Its translation: CASSRRTATARETQYF.